The 10 T cell receptor beta chains reported below all come from one sample, sequenced in a study of shared clonotypes between healthy human individuals. The data were produced by immunoSEQ multiplex PCR, yet TCRdb's version contains in-frame clones alone and is incomplete. The repertoire consists of about 2.3 million clones, with 85% to 95% occurring once and the leading ten covering approximately 0.39%. The source material was naive CD4+ T cells from PBMCs. The subset was: CD45RA+ positively selected. These receptors all come from a man aged 18 to 29 in good health. Some clones in this sample may be carry-over from other donors' samples.

The V and J genes are TRBV29-1 and TRBJ2-7, with D possibly called TRBD1 or TRBD2 (5 bases each). Germline V gene lookup returns CDR1 SQVTM and CDR2 ANQGSEA. The V and J ends lost 4 bases and 0 bases respectively, with 13 bases between them. There are 14 residues in the CDR3. CDR3 sequence (DNA): TGCAGCGTTGTGGGACGCCTCAGCTCCTACGAGCAGTACTTC. Translating it yields CSVVGRLSSYEQYF.

DNA of the CDR3: TGTGCCAGCAGTGAAGCTCCGCTTGGTCAGCCCCAGCATTTT. Residues: CASSEAPLGQPQHF. The chain is built from TRBV6-1 and TRBJ1-5, with no clear D. The V end was cut by 0 bases, the J end by 6 bases, with 9 bases between. The CDR3 runs 14 residues. Per the germline V gene, CDR1 is MNHNS and CDR2 is SASEGT.

The chain has TRBV10-3 and TRBJ2-7, with D unclear. V lost 2 bases and J 4 bases, leaving 9 bases between the germline ends. This CDR3 comprises 13 residues. Germline V CDR1 and CDR2: ENHRY, SYGVKD. Here the CDR3 DNA reads TGTGCCATCAGTGAGCCGAATATATACGAGCAGTACTTC. Protein product: CAISEPNIYEQYF.

Only a few counts were recorded for this clone. CDR3 coding DNA: TGTGCCAGCAGGATGCGGACGGATGAAAAACTGTTTTTT. Translation gives CASRMRTDEKLFF. The chain has TRBV28 and TRBJ1-4, with D uncertain. Germline CDR1 is MDHEN and CDR2 is SYDVKM. The germline V and J ends were trimmed by 6 bases and 6 bases, with 11 bases remaining between them. The CDR3 runs 13 residues.

The CDR3 here is CASSRPGTDEQFF. DNA for the CDR3: TGCGCCAGCAGCAGACCCGGAACCGATGAGCAGTTCTTC. The chain is built from TRBV5-1 and TRBJ2-1; D not resolved. This CDR3 is built from 13 residues. V was shortened by 4 bases and J by 8 bases, with 13 bases between the two germline ends. Looked up from germline, CDR1 is SGHRS and CDR2 is YFSETQ.

The table lists this clone with a few counts. The rearrangement uses TRBV6-1 and TRBJ1-1; D not resolved. The CDR3 spans 13 residues. Germline V gene sequence: CDR1 MNHNS, CDR2 SASEGT. V dropped 2 bases and J dropped 10 bases, with 14 bases sitting between them. CDR3 in amino acids: CASSERSLNRAFF. CDR3 coding DNA: TGTGCCAGCAGTGAACGATCTCTAAATCGAGCTTTCTTT.

The CDR3 reads CASSPESSAEAYEQYF. CDR3 sequence (DNA): TGTGCCAGCAGCCCCGAGAGTTCAGCGGAGGCCTACGAGCAGTACTTC. V gene TRBV5-4 combines with J gene TRBJ2-7; tentative D call: TRBD2 (5 bases). Trimming pared 4 bases from V and 2 bases from J, leaving 19 bases between. The CDR3 is made up of 16 amino acids. Looked up from germline, CDR1 is SGHNT and CDR2 is YYREEE (reference sequence).

Regarding this clone: The same CDR3 can be traced to other DNA sequences in this sample. This chain joins TRBV5-4 and TRBJ2-1, with 7 bases identical to TRBD2. V dropped 0 bases and J dropped 5; count of bases not matched to a gene: 5. In germline, CDR1 is SGHNT, CDR2 YYREEE (reference sequence). The CDR3 has 15 amino acids. The CDR3 loop reads CASSLGLAGNNEQFF. DNA for the CDR3: TGTGCCAGCAGCTTGGGACTAGCCGGGAACAATGAGCAGTTCTTC.

Of note for this clone: The sample contains more than one DNA sequence encoding this CDR3. The V call is TRBV7-9, the J call TRBJ2-7; no clear D. Trimming cost V 2 bases and J 5 bases, with 4 bases left between them. Germline assignment: CDR1 SEHNR and CDR2 FQNEAQ (reference sequence). The CDR3 totals 11 residues. CDR3 region: CASSLYHEQYF. The CDR3 nucleotides are TGTGCCAGCAGCTTATATCACGAGCAGTACTTC.

J is TRBJ1-5 and V is TRBV18; no firm D call. The length of the CDR3 is 13 residues. V lost 6 bases and J lost 11, with 17 bases in between. From germline, CDR1 is KGHSH and CDR2 LQKENI. In nucleotides, the CDR3 is TGTGCCAGCTCCCCCAAGCCGGGCTGGGCCCAGCATTTT. Translation gives CASSPKPGWAQHF.